This TCR beta chain was sequenced for a study of a mutant IDH1 vaccine in newly diagnosed glioma. Study-level background: Eight vaccine injections were given to patients in weeks 1, 3, 5, 7, 11, 15, 19 and 23. Initiation of the vaccine course occurred 4-6 weeks after radiotherapy alone, or alongside temozolomide cycles.

The CDR3 contains 13 residues. Per the germline V gene, CDR1 is WNHNN and CDR2 is SYGVQD (reference sequence). Deletions cut 5 bases from V and 1 base from J, with 8 bases between. Time point reported: week 23, last vaccination. One vaccine dose held 300 ug of mutant IDH1 20-mer peptide and came with topical imiquimod. New IDH1-mutant, ATRX-lost WHO grade 3 or 4 astrocytomas occurred in donors. Study-wide results and limits: Of all patients, 93.3% showed vaccine-induced immune responses.

TCRdb keeps only in-frame clones here, not all; method: immunoSEQ multiplex PCR. The sample holds 25,000 to 30,000 clones, roughly 80% seen once. The sample holds a few counts of this clone. The antigen remains undetermined. Specimen: PBMCs, collected from a glioma patient whose treatment included an IDH1 peptide vaccine. This rearrangement joins TRBV10-1 to TRBJ1-1; D perhaps matches TRBD1 (5 bases). The source is a young woman with glioma. CDR3 bases: TGCGCCAGCAGTCCTAGGGGGAACACTGAAGCTTTCTTT. As protein: CASSPRGNTEAFF.